The rows below give T cell receptor beta chains drawn from one sample of a study of CD8+ T cells in alopecia areata. TCRdb's copy holds only in-frame clones and misses some; the assay was immunoSEQ multiplex PCR. The table includes roughly 190,000 clones, more than 55% detected once. Here the sequenced sample was CD4+ T cells sorted from blood, taken at week 4, from a patient treated with tofacitinib. These receptor sequences come from a human donor with alopecia areata. CDR3s include the opening cysteine and the closing phenylalanine or tryptophan. Clone size is stated in some rows and not others, as once, few, many or a class when expanded.

abundance,j_gene,v_gene,CDR3aa
.,TRBJ2-5,TRBV7-9,CASSLLANQETQYF
.,TRBJ2-3,TRBV28,CASRSDFTDTQYF
few,TRBJ1-3,TRBV2,CASSESPDRARNTIYF
.,TRBJ2-7,TRBV30,CAWSVPGRQARWRGDEQYF
few,TRBJ1-1,TRBV7-2,CASSTKQGSTEAFF
.,TRBJ2-5,TRBV7-2,CASSFDSQETQYF
.,TRBJ2-6,TRBV28,CASSLEGVFGANVLTF
.,TRBJ1-5,TRBV4-1,CASSQTDSDQPQHF
.,TRBJ2-3,TRBV6-5,CASSYSKVADTQYF
.,TRBJ2-7,TRBV30,CAWSRQLLGHEQYF
.,TRBJ1-5,TRBV29-1,CSALVTDRGRDSNQPQHF
.,TRBJ2-7,TRBV29-1,CSVPQGDEQYF
few,TRBJ2-7,TRBV29-1,CSIDRGPYEQYF
.,TRBJ2-5,TRBV6-5,CASRPRVQETQYF
.,TRBJ1-6,TRBV15,CATSRGERDRWINSPLHF
.,TRBJ1-6,TRBV18,CASTDRGQGNSPLHF
.,TRBJ2-7,TRBV29-1,CSVAPGQSYEQYF
once,TRBJ2-5,TRBV18,CASSPSPGEMPYF
few,TRBJ2-1,TRBV29-1,CSVEPGGAETYNEQFF
.,TRBJ1-5,TRBV30,CAWSDSVQPQHF
.,TRBJ1-1,TRBV6-5,CASSSVNTEAFF
few,TRBJ1-2,TRBV19,CASSIPPAPYGYTF
.,TRBJ2-3,TRBV20-1,CSAERTSTQYF
.,TRBJ2-5,TRBV23-1,CASTMGRLWEETQYF
.,TRBJ1-6,TRBV6-5,CASSRTGYSPLHF
.,TRBJ2-2,TRBV7-2,CASSITNTGELFF
.,TRBJ1-6,TRBV7-3,CASSLAGRDSPLHF
few,TRBJ1-2,TRBV28,CASTPAGRVYGYTF
once,TRBJ1-1,TRBV28,CASSLRGTEAFF
.,TRBJ2-6,TRBV29-1,CSAAGTGASGANVLTF
.,TRBJ2-1,TRBV7-9,CASSSFTGHGPNEQFF
.,TRBJ2-7,TRBV7-2,CASSVAGRALEQYF
.,TRBJ1-5,TRBV27,CASRPWGYSNQPQHF
.,TRBJ1-2,TRBV30,CAWMEGVNYGYTF
.,TRBJ1-3,TRBV15,CATSRDRGSGNTIYF
.,TRBJ2-3,TRBV29-1,CSVGELSSTDTQYF
.,TRBJ1-1,TRBV4-3,CASSQAISGLLGAFF
.,TRBJ2-3,TRBV11-2,CASSFGAGTDTQYF
.,TRBJ2-5,TRBV30,CAWSVRVYGETQYF
.,TRBJ2-3,TRBV6-5,CASSYSPDTQYF
.,TRBJ1-2,TRBV5-1,CASSLDELSGYTF
.,TRBJ1-3,TRBV29-1,CSVVDGRNTIYF